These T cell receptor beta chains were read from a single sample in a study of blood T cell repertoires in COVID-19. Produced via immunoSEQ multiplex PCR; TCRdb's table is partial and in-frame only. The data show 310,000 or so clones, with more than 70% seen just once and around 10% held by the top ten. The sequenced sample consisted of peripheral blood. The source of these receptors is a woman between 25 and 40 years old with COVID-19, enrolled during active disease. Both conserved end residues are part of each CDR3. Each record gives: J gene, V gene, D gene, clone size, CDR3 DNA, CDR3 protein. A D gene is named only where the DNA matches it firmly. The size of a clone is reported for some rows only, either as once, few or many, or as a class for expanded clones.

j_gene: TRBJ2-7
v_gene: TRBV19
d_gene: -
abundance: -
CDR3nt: TGTGCCAGTAGTACAAGGGCGACAGACTACGAGCAGTACTTC
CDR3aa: CASSTRATDYEQYF

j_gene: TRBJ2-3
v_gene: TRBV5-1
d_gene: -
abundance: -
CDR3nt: TGCGCCAGCAGCTCAGGACTCCGAAGCACAGATACGCAGTATTTT
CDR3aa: CASSSGLRSTDTQYF

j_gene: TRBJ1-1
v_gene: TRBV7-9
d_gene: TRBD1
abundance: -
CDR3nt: TGTGCCAGCAGCGCGGGACAGCACACTGAAGCTTTCTTT
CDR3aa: CASSAGQHTEAFF

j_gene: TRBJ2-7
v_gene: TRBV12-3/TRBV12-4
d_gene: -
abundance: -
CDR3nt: TGTGCCAGCAGTTTAAAGACAATCGAGCAGTACTTC
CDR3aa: CASSLKTIEQYF

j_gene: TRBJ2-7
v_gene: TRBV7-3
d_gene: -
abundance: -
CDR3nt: TGTGCCAGCAGCTTATCACAGAACTACGAGCAGTACTTC
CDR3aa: CASSLSQNYEQYF

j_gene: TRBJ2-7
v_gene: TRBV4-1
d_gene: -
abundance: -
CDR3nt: TGCGCCAGCAGCCAAGGGGCTAGCATTTACGAGCAGTACTTC
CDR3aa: CASSQGASIYEQYF

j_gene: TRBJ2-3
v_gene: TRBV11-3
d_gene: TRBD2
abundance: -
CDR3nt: TGTGCCAGCAGCAAGGGCGGACTAGGTACGCAGTATTTT
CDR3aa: CASSKGGLGTQYF

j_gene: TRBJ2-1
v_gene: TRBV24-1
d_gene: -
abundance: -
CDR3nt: TGTGCCACCAGTGACAGCTACAATGAGCAGTTCTTC
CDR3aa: CATSDSYNEQFF

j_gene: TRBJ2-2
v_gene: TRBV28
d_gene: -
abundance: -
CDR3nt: TGTGCCAGCAGTCAGGGTGTCACCGGGGAGCTGTTTTTT
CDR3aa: CASSQGVTGELFF

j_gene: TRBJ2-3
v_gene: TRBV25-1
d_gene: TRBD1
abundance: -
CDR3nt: TGTGCCAGCAGTGAATACGTCGGGACAGGGGAGACAGATACGCAGTATTTT
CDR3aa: CASSEYVGTGETDTQYF

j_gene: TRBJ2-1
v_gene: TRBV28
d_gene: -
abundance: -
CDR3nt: TGTGCCAGCATCTTTAGGCCTAGCTCCTACAATGAGCAGTTCTTC
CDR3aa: CASIFRPSSYNEQFF

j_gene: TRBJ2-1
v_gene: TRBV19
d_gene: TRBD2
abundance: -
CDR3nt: TGTGCCAGTAGTATAGGCGAGACTAGCGGGAACAATGAGCAGTTCTTC
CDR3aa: CASSIGETSGNNEQFF

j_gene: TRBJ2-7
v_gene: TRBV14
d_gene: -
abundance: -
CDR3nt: TGTGCCAGCAGCCACCGAGGAGCAGGGGCCGAGCAGTACTTC
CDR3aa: CASSHRGAGAEQYF

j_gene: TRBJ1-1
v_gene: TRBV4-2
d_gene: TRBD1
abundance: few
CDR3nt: TGTGCCAGCAAGGGACAGGGGAACACTGAAGCTTTCTTT
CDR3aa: CASKGQGNTEAFF

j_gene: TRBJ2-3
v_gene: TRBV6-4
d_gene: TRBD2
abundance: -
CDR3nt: TGTGCCAGCAGTGACAAGGCGGGAGGGCCGAATACGCAGTATTTT
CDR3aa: CASSDKAGGPNTQYF

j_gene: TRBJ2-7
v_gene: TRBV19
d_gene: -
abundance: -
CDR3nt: TGTGCCAGTAGTATTATTCAGGCTGGCGAGCAGTACTTC
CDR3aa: CASSIIQAGEQYF

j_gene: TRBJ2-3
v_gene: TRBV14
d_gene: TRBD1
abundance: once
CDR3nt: TGTGCCAGCAGCGCAAAATACGGGACAGGGAGGGAAAGCACAGATACGCAGTATTTT
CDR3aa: CASSAKYGTGRESTDTQYF

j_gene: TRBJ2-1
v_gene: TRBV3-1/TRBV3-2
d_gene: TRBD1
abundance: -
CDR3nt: TGTGCCAGCAGCCGGGACAGGGAGCCCTACAATGAGCAGTTCTTC
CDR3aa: CASSRDREPYNEQFF

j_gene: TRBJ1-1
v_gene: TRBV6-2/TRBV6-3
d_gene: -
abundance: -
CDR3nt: TGTGCCAGCAGTCCAGGACACTTGAACACTGAAGCTTTCTTT
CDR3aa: CASSPGHLNTEAFF

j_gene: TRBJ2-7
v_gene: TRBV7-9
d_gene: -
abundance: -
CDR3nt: TGTGCCAGCAGCTTAGGGGGGGTCGACGAGCAGTACTTC
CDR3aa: CASSLGGVDEQYF

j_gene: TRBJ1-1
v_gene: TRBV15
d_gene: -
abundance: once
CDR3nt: TGTGCCACCAGCAGAGATATCCAGCGTGGGACTGAAGCTTTCTTT
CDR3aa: CATSRDIQRGTEAFF

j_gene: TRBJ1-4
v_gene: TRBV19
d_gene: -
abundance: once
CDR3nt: TGTGCCAGTAGTACTCGGGCTAATGAAAAACTGTTTTTT
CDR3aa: CASSTRANEKLFF

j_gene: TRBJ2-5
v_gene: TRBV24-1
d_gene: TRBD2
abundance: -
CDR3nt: TGTGCCACCAGTGGGGCTAGCGGACTCCAAGAGACCCAGTACTTC
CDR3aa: CATSGASGLQETQYF

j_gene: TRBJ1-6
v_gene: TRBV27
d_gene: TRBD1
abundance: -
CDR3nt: TGTGCCAGCAGTTTATCTGGGACAGGGAAAAATTCACCCCTCCACTTT
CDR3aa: CASSLSGTGKNSPLHF

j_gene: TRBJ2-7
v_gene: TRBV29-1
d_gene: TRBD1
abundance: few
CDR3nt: TGCAGCGTGCTGCGGGGACAGGATCTCTACGAGCAGTACTTC
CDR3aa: CSVLRGQDLYEQYF

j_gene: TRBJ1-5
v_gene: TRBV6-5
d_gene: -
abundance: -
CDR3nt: TGTGCCAGCCAATCGGGGGGCAATCAGCCCCAGCATTTT
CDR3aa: CASQSGGNQPQHF

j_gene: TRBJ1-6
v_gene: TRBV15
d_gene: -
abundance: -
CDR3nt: TGTGCCACCAGCAGAGATCGTCAGGGTATTTCACCCCTCCACTTT
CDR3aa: CATSRDRQGISPLHF

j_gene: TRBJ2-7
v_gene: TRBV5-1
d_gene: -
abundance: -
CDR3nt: TGCGCCAGCAGCTTAAATCCGACCCTAAGCAGGTCCTACGAGCAGTACTTC
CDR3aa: CASSLNPTLSRSYEQYF

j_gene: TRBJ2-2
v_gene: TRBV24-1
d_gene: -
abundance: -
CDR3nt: TGTGCCACCCGTCAGGGCACCGGGGAGCTGTTTTTT
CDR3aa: CATRQGTGELFF

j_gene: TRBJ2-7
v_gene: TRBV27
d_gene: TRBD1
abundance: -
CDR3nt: TGTGCCAGCAGTTCGGGACAGGCATCCTACGAGCAGTACTTC
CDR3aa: CASSSGQASYEQYF

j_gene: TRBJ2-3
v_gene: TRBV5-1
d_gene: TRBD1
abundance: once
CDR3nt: TGCGCCAGCAGCCTGGGACAGGGAGTTGGAGATACGCAGTATTTT
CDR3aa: CASSLGQGVGDTQYF

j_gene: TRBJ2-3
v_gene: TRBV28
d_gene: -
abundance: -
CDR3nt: TGTGCCAGCCTCCTGGCGATCGCGGGAGATACGCAGTATTTT
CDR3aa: CASLLAIAGDTQYF

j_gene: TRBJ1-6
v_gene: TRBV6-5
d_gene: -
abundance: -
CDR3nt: TGTGCCAGCAGTCGGGGAGGTAATTCACCCCTCCACTTT
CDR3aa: CASSRGGNSPLHF

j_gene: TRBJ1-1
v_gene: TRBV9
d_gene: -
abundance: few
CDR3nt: TGTGCCAGCAGCGTAGACGCAGGGGACAACACTGAAGCTTTCTTT
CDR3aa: CASSVDAGDNTEAFF

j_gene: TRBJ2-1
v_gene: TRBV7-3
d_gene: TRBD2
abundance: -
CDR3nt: TGTGCCAGCAGCTTAGCGTCGTCTAGCGGAAGCTCCTACAATGAGCAGTTCTTC
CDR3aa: CASSLASSSGSSYNEQFF